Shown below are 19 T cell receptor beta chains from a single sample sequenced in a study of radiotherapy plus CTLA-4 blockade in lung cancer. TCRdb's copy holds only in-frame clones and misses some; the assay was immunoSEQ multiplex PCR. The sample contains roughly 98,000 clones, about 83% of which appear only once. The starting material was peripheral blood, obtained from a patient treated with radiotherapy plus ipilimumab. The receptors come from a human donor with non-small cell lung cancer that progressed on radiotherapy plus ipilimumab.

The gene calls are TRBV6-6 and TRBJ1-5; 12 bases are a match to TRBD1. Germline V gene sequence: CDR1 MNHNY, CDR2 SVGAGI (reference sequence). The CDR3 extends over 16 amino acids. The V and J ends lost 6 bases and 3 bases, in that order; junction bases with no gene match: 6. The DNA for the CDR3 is TGTGCCAGCAGACCGGGACAGGGGGCAAACAATCAGCCCCAGCATTTT. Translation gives CASRPGQGANNQPQHF.

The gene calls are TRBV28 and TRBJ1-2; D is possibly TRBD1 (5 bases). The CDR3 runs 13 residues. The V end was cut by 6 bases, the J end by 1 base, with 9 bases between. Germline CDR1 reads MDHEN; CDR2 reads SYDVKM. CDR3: CASSRDVNYGYTF. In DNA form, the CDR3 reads TGTGCCAGCAGCCGGGACGTTAACTATGGCTACACCTTC.

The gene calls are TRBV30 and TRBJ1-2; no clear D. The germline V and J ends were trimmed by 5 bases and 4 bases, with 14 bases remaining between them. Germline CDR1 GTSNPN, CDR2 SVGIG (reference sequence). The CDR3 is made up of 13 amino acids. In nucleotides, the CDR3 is TGTGCCTGGGACCGTATCAGAGGCTATGGCTACACCTTC. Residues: CAWDRIRGYGYTF. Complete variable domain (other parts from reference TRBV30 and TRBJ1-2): SQTIHQWPATLVQPVGSPLSLECTVEGTSNPNLYWYRQAAGRGLQLLFYSVGIGQISSEVPQNLSASRPQDRQFILSSKKLLLSDSGFYLCAWDRIRGYGYTFGSGTRLTVV.

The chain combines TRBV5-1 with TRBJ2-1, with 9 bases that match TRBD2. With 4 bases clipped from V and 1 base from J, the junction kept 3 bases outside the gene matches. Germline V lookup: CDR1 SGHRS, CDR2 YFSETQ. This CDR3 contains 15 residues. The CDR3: CASSNSGGSYNEQFF. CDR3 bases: TGCGCCAGCAGCAATAGCGGGGGTTCCTACAATGAGCAGTTCTTC.

The CDR3 region has the DNA TGCGCCAGCAGCTTGCTCGGGGGGTATGGCTACACCTTC. It translates to CASSLLGGYGYTF. The chain employs TRBV5-1 and TRBJ1-2, with TRBD1 as a possible D gene (5 bases). The CDR3 length is 13 residues. V dropped 1 base and J dropped 5 bases, with 9 bases sitting between them. Germline CDR1 is SGHRS and CDR2 is YFSETQ.

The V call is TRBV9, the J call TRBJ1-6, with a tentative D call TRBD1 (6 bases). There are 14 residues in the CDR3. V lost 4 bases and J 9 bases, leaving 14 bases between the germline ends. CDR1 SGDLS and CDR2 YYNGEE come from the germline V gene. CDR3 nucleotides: TGTGCCAGCAGCTCGGGACAAGTGCGTTCACCCCTCCACTTT. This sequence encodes CASSSGQVRSPLHF.

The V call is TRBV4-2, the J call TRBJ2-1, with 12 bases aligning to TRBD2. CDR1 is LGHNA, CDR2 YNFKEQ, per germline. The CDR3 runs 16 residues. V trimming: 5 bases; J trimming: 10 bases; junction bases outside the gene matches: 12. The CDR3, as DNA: TGTGCCAGCAGCTATCCCCTAGCGGGGGGGCCTCGAGAGCAGTTCTTC. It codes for CASSYPLAGGPREQFF.

The CDR3 sequence is CASSRPTEAFF. CDR3 DNA sequence: TGTGCCAGCTCACGCCCCACTGAAGCTTTCTTT. This chain joins TRBV18 and TRBJ1-1; D uncertain. V was clipped by 4 bases and J by 4 bases, with 4 bases between them. Germline V CDR1 and CDR2: KGHSH, LQKENI. The CDR3 consists of 11 residues.

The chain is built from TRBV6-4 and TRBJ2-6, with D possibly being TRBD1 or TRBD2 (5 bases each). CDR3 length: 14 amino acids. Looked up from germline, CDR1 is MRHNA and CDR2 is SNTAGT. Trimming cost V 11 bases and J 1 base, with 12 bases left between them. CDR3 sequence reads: CAGGIASGANVLTF. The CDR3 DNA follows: TGTGCCGGGGGAATTGCTTCTGGGGCCAACGTCCTGACTTTC.

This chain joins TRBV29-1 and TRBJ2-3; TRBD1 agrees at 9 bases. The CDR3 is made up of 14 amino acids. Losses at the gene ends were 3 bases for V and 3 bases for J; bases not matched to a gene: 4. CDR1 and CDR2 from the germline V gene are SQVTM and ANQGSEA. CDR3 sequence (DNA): TGCAGCGTTGAGGGGGGACAGGGAACAGATACGCAGTATTTT. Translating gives CSVEGGQGTDTQYF.

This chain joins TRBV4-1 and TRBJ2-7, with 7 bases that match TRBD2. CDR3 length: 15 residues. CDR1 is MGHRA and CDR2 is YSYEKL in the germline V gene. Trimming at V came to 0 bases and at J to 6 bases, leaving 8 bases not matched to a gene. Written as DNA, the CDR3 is TGCGCCAGCAGCCAAGAATGGACTAGTTGGGGCGAGCAGTACTTC. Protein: CASSQEWTSWGEQYF.

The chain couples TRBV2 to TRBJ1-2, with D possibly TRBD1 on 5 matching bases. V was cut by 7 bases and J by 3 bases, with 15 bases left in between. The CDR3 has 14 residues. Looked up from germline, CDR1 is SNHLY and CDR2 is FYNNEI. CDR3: CASTPGARDYGYTF. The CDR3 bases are TGTGCCAGCACCCCCGGGGCGAGAGACTATGGCTACACCTTC.

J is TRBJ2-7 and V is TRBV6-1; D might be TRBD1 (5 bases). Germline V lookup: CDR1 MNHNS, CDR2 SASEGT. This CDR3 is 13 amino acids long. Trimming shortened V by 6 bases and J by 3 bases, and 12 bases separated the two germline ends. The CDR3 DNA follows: TGTGCCAGCAGAGGGGCAGGGTACTACGAGCAGTACTTC. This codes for CASRGAGYYEQYF.

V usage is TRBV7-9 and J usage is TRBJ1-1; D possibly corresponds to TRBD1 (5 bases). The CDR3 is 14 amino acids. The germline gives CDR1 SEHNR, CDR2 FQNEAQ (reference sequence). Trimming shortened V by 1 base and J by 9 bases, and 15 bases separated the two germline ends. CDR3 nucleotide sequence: TGTGCCAGCAGCTTAGTTCGTGTCCAGGGTAAAGCTTTCTTT. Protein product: CASSLVRVQGKAFF. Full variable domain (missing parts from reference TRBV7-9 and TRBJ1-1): DTGVSQNPRHKITKRGQNVTFRCDPISEHNRLYWYRQTLGQGPEFLTYFQNEAQLEKSRLLSDRFSAERPKGSFSTLEIQRTEQGDSAMYLCASSLVRVQGKAFFGQGTRLTVV.

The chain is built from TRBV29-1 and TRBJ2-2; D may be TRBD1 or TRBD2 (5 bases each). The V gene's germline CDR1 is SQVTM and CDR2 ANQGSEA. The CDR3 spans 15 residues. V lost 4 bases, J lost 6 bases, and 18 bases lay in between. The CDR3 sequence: CSVGGLVQGAGELFF. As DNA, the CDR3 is TGCAGCGTTGGGGGGTTAGTGCAAGGGGCCGGGGAGCTGTTTTTT.

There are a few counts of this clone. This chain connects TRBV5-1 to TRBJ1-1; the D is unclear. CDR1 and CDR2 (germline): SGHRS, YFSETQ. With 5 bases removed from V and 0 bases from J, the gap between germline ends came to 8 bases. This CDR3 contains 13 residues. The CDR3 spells CASSMRLNTEAFF. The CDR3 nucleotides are TGCGCCAGCAGTATGAGATTGAACACTGAAGCTTTCTTT.

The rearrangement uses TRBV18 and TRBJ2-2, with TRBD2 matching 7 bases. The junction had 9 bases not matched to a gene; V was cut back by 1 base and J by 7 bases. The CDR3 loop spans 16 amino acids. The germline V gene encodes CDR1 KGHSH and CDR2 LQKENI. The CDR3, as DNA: TGTGCCAGCTCACCACAGTGGGGAGGGGTTCACGGGGAGCTGTTTTTT. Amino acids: CASSPQWGGVHGELFF.

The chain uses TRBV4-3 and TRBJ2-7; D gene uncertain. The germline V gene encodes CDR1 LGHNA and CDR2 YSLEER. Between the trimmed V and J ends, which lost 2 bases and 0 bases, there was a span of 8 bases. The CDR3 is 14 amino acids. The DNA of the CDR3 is TGCGCCAGCAGCCAACAGACGGGCTCCTACGAGCAGTACTTC. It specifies CASSQQTGSYEQYF.

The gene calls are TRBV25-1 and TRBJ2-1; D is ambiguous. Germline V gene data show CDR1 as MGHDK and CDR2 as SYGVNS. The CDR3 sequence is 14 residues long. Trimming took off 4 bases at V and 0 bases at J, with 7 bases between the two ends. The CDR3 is CASSAEPSYNEQFF. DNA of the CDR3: TGTGCCAGCAGTGCAGAACCCTCCTACAATGAGCAGTTCTTC.